One TCR beta chain is described in this entry. What it binds is unknown. The source of the sample is a study of cytomegalovirus exposure and HLA in healthy donors. J gave up 2 bases and V 0 bases, and 6 bases lay outside the gene matches. Germline lookup yields CDR1 LNHNV and CDR2 YYDKDF (reference sequence). The CDR3 consists of 16 residues. Notes on the study in general: One variant, a missense change in DCLRE1C, was linked in a later analysis to TCR beta V- and J-gene trimming. Links to common viral pathogens appeared, in a later analysis, for several of the most significant clusters.

Nominally healthy donors were sampled, though unrecorded immune exposures were likely. 13 Jbeta primers and 60 Vbeta primers were used for the PCR. The data were produced by immunoSEQ multiplex PCR, yet TCRdb's version contains in-frame clones alone and is incomplete. This sample has some 190,000 clones, with around 84% found just once. Material: PBMCs. J is TRBJ2-7 and V is TRBV15; 8 nucleotides align to TRBD2. This TCR was sampled from a woman aged 18 to 35 in good health and CMV-seronegative. CDR3 sequence (DNA): TGTGCCACCAGCAGAGAAAGGCTAGCGGGTGCCTACGAGCAGTACTTC. Translating it yields CATSRERLAGAYEQYF.